This entry describes one T cell receptor beta chain. The antigen is undetermined. The data are from a study of early T cells in non-severe SARS-CoV-2 infection. Whole-study context: It was bulk RNA from unsorted whole blood that was sequenced, and the chains were unpaired.

The TCR library protocol was used to attach unique molecular identifiers. These identifiers were attached to individual cDNA molecules. TCRdb ran MiXCR on the 5' RACE reads and lists one entry per CDR3 protein. The sample has about 64,000 distinct CDR3 sequences; around 18% are singletons. Points from the study as a whole: Lookups in VDJdb leaned toward anti-spike CD8 responses and missed private and CD4 specificities.

This sequence originates from an adult who was a healthcare worker with PCR-confirmed SARS-CoV-2 infection or an uninfected control (not recorded which). Sequencing was performed on whole blood, taken at baseline.

The CDR3: CASSPVWGTEAFF. CDR3 bases: TGTGCCAGCAGTCCCGTATGGGGCACTGAAGCTTTCTTT. V gene TRBV28 combines with J gene TRBJ1-1; D is unclear. CDR3 length equals 13 residues. Looked up from germline, CDR1 is MDHEN and CDR2 is SYDVKM. V was cut by 5 bases and J by 4 bases, with 11 bases left in between.